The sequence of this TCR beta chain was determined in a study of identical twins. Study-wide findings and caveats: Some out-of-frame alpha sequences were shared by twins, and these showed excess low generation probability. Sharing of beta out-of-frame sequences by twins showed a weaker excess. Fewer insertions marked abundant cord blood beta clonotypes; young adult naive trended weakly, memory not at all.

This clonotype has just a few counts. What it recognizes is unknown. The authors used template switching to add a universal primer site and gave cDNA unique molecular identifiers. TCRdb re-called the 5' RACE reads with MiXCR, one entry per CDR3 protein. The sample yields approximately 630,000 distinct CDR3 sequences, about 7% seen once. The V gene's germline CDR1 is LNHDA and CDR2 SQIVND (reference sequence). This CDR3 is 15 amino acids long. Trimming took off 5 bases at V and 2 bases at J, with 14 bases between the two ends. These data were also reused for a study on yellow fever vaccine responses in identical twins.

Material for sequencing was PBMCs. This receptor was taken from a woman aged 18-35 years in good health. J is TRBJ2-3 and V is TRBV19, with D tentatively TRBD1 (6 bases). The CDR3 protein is CASSPRGQITDTQYF. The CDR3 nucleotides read TGTGCCAGTAGTCCCCGAGGACAGATCACAGATACGCAGTATTTT.